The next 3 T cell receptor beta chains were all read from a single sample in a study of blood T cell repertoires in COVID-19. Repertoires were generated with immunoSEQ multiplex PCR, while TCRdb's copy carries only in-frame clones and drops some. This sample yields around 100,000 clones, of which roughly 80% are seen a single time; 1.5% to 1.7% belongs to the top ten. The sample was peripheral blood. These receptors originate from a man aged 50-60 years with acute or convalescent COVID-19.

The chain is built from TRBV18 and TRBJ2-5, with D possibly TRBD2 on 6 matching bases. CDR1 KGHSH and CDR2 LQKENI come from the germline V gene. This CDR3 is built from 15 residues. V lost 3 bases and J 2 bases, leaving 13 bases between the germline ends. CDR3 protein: CASSPRAGKQETQYF. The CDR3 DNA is TGTGCCAGCTCACCGCGGGCGGGGAAGCAAGAGACCCAGTACTTC. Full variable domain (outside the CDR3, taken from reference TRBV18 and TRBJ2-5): NAGVMQNPRHLVRRRGQEARLRCSPMKGHSHVYWYRQLPEEGLKFMVYLQKENIIDESGMPKERFSAEFPKEGPSILRIQQVVRGDSAAYFCASSPRAGKQETQYFGPGTRLLVL.

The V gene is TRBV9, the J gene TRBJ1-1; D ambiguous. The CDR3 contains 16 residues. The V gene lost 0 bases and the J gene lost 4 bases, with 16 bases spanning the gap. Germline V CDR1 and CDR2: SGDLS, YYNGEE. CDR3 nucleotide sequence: TGTGCCAGCAGCGTAGTCGAAACAGCCCAGAGCACTGAAGCTTTCTTT. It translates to CASSVVETAQSTEAFF.

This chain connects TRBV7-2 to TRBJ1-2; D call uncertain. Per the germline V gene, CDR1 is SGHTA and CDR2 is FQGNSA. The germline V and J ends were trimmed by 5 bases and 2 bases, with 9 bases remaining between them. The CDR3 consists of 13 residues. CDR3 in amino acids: CASSQNTNYGYTF. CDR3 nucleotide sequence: TGTGCCAGCAGCCAAAACACCAACTATGGCTACACCTTC.